This paragraph covers one TCR beta chain sequence. Its antigen specificity is not known. No base qualities exist here, and no much larger clone lies one base off it. The record originates from a study of blood T cell repertoires in COVID-19 (dated by TCRdb to the early 2020s). Looking at the study overall: The collaborator samples originated in the United States, Italy and Spain and spanned the acute and convalescent phases of COVID-19. The material from the prospective study consisted of cDNA or gDNA derived from T cells, B-cell-depleted T cells, or PBMCs. Subjects who had been exposed to COVID-19, were actively infected with it, or had recovered from it provided the deeply sampled blood TCRbeta repertoires that made up the dataset. A freely available public database, intended as a resource for researchers studying the immune response to SARS-CoV-2, is where the repertoires were released. The samples were drawn from the first 160 participants of the ongoing ImmuneRACE study and from 950 to 1,500 subjects provided by 6 global collaborators. A de-identified subject ID, COVID-19 status, age in years and sex were almost always included in the sample metadata. Where available, HLA class I and class II types were obtained from metadata supplied by the sample provider rather than from assay-based typing.

Collaborating institutions collected whole blood in K2EDTA tubes following their own protocols. For TCRbeta analysis, collaborators shipped samples as frozen whole blood, isolated PBMCs, or DNA extracted from either of those sample types. TCRbeta CDR3 regions were amplified from genomic DNA using the immunoSEQ Assay, a bias-controlled multiplex PCR. As for the authors' bioinformatics: The number of nucleated cells in each sample was estimated from the amplification of reference gene primers within the assay. To quantify the absolute abundance of each unique TCRbeta CDR3 rearrangement, sequence reads were collapsed and filtered. For each sample, productive Simpson clonality was calculated by taking the square root of Simpson's diversity index across productive rearrangements. Held by TCRdb, this immuneACCESS table contains in-frame sequences only and omits some clones. Under half of the omission traces to an unresolved V gene where checked; the cause of the rest is unknown. Clone size and the V and J calls come from that table; the DNA yielded D and trimming. The sample yields 150,000 to 200,000 clones; around four fifths were counted once. The ten largest account for around 2.8% of the sample.

Trimming at the junction amounts to 7 bases on V and 5 bases on J, and the germline ends lie 18 bases apart. Reading the germline V gene gives CDR1 SGHTA and CDR2 FQGNSA. Measured from the cysteine to the phenylalanine, the CDR3 is 16 residues long. The read is trimmed to its CDR3 DNA, 48 bases read in frame from base 1. General study outcomes and caveats: How much clinical and demographic metadata was included differed by source and by participant, and the metadata was provided uncurated.

The receptor chain draws on TRBV7-2 and TRBJ1-6, with no confident D gene call. The clonotype originates from a man between 65 and 80 years old with acute or convalescent COVID-19. The specimen sequenced was peripheral blood. The nucleotide sequence is given as TGTGCCAGCACGATATACCTCGGGGTCCATAATTCACCCCTCCACTTT. It codes for CASTIYLGVHNSPLHF.